This is a list of T cell receptor beta chains from one sample in a study of PD-L1 blockade in urothelial cancer. Measured with immunoSEQ multiplex PCR; TCRdb has only the in-frame clones, and not every one. The table has under 20,000 clones, about 88% seen once. The source was PBMCs, collected around atezolizumab (anti-PD-L1) treatment. These receptors were taken from a man between 65 and 80 years old with urothelial cancer. The CDR3 runs from the conserved cysteine through the conserved F or W. The D gene is left open where the match is weak. Not all rows give a size; the values are once, few, many and, for expanded clones, a class.

j_call,v_call,clone_size,d_call,cdr3_aa,cdr3_nt
TRBJ2-6,TRBV5-1,once,.,CASSLEGRGANVLTF,TGCGCCAGCAGCTTGGAAGGGAGGGGGGCCAACGTCCTGACTTTC
TRBJ2-2,TRBV28,.,TRBD1,CASSSPSTGGLAGELFF,TGTGCCAGCAGTTCCCCTTCGACAGGGGGCCTGGCCGGGGAGCTGTTTTTT
TRBJ2-7,TRBV7-2,once,.,CASSLVSADYEQYF,TGTGCCAGCAGCCTGGTTTCAGCGGACTACGAGCAGTACTTC
TRBJ2-5,TRBV9,.,TRBD2,CASSGTSGGAGETQYF,TGTGCCAGCAGCGGGACTAGCGGGGGGGCGGGCGAGACCCAGTACTTC
TRBJ2-7,TRBV2,.,.,CASSERGLFEQYF,TGTGCCAGCAGTGAACGGGGTCTCTTCGAGCAGTACTTC
TRBJ1-6,TRBV9,.,TRBD1,CASSVEGQYNSPLHF,TGTGCCAGCAGCGTAGAGGGACAGTATAATTCACCCCTCCACTTT
TRBJ1-4,TRBV5-1,.,.,CASSLASQRSNEKLFF,TGCGCCAGCAGCTTGGCGTCCCAGCGAAGTAATGAAAAACTGTTTTTT
TRBJ2-2,TRBV6-1,.,TRBD2,CASSVRRGGGELFF,TGTGCCAGCAGTGTCAGGAGGGGAGGGGGGGAGCTGTTTTTT
TRBJ2-7,TRBV2,once,TRBD1,CASSGSQGVQYF,TGTGCCAGCAGTGGTTCTCAGGGGGTCCAGTACTTC
TRBJ2-5,TRBV2,.,TRBD2,CASARGDGETQYF,TGTGCCAGCGCCCGGGGGGATGGAGAGACCCAGTACTTC
TRBJ1-1,TRBV2,.,TRBD1,CASSERLDRATEAFF,TGTGCCAGCAGTGAACGACTCGACAGGGCCACTGAAGCTTTCTTT
TRBJ2-1,TRBV28,.,.,CASSSAFPTYNEQFF,TGTGCCAGCAGTTCAGCGTTCCCGACCTACAATGAGCAGTTCTTC
TRBJ1-4,TRBV27,once,.,CASSRGLSNEKLFF,TGTGCCAGCAGTCGCGGGTTGTCTAATGAAAAACTGTTTTTT
TRBJ2-2,TRBV28,.,.,CASSTQQGVGELFF,TGTGCCAGCAGTACCCAACAGGGCGTCGGGGAGCTGTTTTTT
TRBJ2-1,TRBV18,.,.,CASSPAADNEQFF,TGTGCCAGCTCACCGGCGGCTGACAATGAGCAGTTCTTC
TRBJ2-3,TRBV6-1,.,.,CASSELAGLTDTQYF,TGTGCCAGCAGTGAATTGGCGGGGCTAACAGATACGCAGTATTTT
TRBJ1-2,TRBV7-8,.,.,CASSLRMVGTGVYGYTF,TGTGCCAGCAGCTTAAGAATGGTTGGGACGGGAGTCTATGGCTACACCTTC
TRBJ1-6,TRBV28,.,TRBD1,CASKGAPGSPLHF,TGTGCCAGCAAGGGGGCCCCGGGATCACCCCTCCACTTT
TRBJ1-1,TRBV2,.,.,CASIRGWVNTEAFF,TGTGCCAGCATCAGGGGATGGGTGAACACTGAAGCTTTCTTT
TRBJ2-3,TRBV5-6,once,TRBD2,CASSPIRGGTDTQYF,TGTGCCAGCAGCCCGATTCGGGGGGGCACAGATACGCAGTATTTT
TRBJ1-5,TRBV6-5,.,.,CASSYSGGNQPQHF,TGTGCCAGCAGTTACTCAGGAGGCAATCAGCCCCAGCATTTT